The 10 T cell receptor beta chains below all came from one sample that was sequenced in a study of blood T cell repertoires in COVID-19 (dated by TCRdb to 2019 to 2021). The library was prepared using the immunoSEQ multiplex PCR assay. The table comes from immuneACCESS by way of TCRdb, which keeps in-frame sequences with V and J called. Part of the clones is missing from these tables; in studies checked, under half for an unresolved V gene and the rest for unknown reasons. The sample records more than 140,000 clones, more than 70% of which are singletons. Around 8.2% of the sample is in the top ten clones. The sample was peripheral blood. The receptors derive from a woman aged 55-70 years with acute or convalescent COVID-19.

The chain uses TRBV12-5 and TRBJ1-5; 7 positions agree with TRBD1. The CDR3 covers 16 residues. Germline trimming cut 5 bases from V and 1 base from J; bases unmatched to any gene: 8. Germline V gene sequence: CDR1 LGHNT, CDR2 FRNRAP. CDR3 protein: CASGPDRVRSNQPQHF. The CDR3 nucleotides read TGTGCTAGTGGTCCTGACAGGGTGCGAAGCAATCAGCCCCAGCATTTT.

The sample holds one count of this clone. The chain uses TRBV2 and TRBJ2-1; 11 bases align to TRBD2. The germline CDR1 and CDR2 sequences are SNHLY and FYNNEI. The length of the CDR3 is 15 residues. Trimming at V came to 6 bases and at J to 2 bases, leaving 3 bases not matched to a gene. CDR3 amino acids: CASSLTSGAYNEQFF. CDR3 coding DNA: TGTGCCAGCAGCCTGACTAGCGGGGCCTACAATGAGCAGTTCTTC.

The chain carries TRBV29-1 and TRBJ2-1, with 7 bases identical to TRBD2. The germline V gene has CDR1 SQVTM and CDR2 ANQGSEA. There are 13 residues in the CDR3. V gave up 8 bases and J gave up 4 bases; unmatched junction bases: 8. The CDR3 loop reads CSHKASGYNEQFF. The CDR3, as DNA: TGCAGCCACAAAGCTAGCGGTTACAATGAGCAGTTCTTC.

V is TRBV7-9 and J is TRBJ2-5, with D possibly being TRBD2 (6 bases). Per the germline V gene, CDR1 is SEHNR and CDR2 is FQNEAQ (reference sequence). V gave up 1 base and J gave up 5 bases, with 14 bases separating them. CDR3 size: 15 residues. The CDR3 reads CASSLDWGAGETQYF. The CDR3 nucleotides are TGTGCCAGCAGCTTAGATTGGGGCGCGGGGGAGACCCAGTACTTC.

CDR3: CASSSGTLGSREKLFF. For the CDR3, the DNA is TGCGCCAGCAGCTCCGGGACATTAGGCAGTCGGGAAAAACTGTTTTTT. The chain combines TRBV5-1 with TRBJ1-4; D is perhaps TRBD1 (6 bases). Trimming pared 3 bases from V and 8 bases from J, leaving 20 bases between. The CDR3 has 16 amino acids. Germline values: CDR1 SGHRS, CDR2 YFSETQ.

This clone showed up just a few times. The J gene is TRBJ2-7, the V gene TRBV6-5; 11 positions match TRBD1. Germline V gene data show CDR1 as MNHEY and CDR2 as SVGAGI. The CDR3 sequence is 15 residues long. The V segment lost 6 bases and the J segment 2 bases; nucleotides outside the gene matches: 6. The CDR3 DNA reads TGTGCCAGCAGACGGGACAGGGGGAGTACCTACGAGCAGTACTTC. Translated: CASRRDRGSTYEQYF.

This rearrangement joins TRBV28 to TRBJ1-2; D remains unclear. The CDR3 consists of 12 residues. The V gene's germline CDR1 is MDHEN and CDR2 SYDVKM. CDR3 sequence reads: CAIQEGGYGYTF. The CDR3 DNA sequence: TGTGCGATTCAGGAGGGAGGCTATGGCTACACCTTC.

This clone was seen more than once but under ten times. The chain carries TRBV7-9 and TRBJ2-5; D perhaps matches TRBD1 (6 bases). The CDR3 is 15 residues long. V lost 5 bases, J lost 1 base, and 14 bases lay in between. Germline V gene sequence: CDR1 SEHNR, CDR2 FQNEAQ (reference sequence). CDR3 amino acids: CASSPRTGFQETQYF. The CDR3 DNA is TGTGCCAGCAGCCCCAGAACAGGGTTCCAAGAGACCCAGTACTTC.

The chain uses TRBV19 and TRBJ2-3; no reliable D call. Looked up from germline, CDR1 is LNHDA and CDR2 is SQIVND (reference sequence). Trimming removed 3 bases from V and 0 bases from J, with 7 bases in between. The CDR3 runs 14 residues. The CDR3 DNA is TGTGCCAGTAGTATCAGAACCAGCACAGATACGCAGTATTTT. It codes for CASSIRTSTDTQYF.

This sequence joins TRBV10-3 and TRBJ2-3; 7 nucleotides agree with TRBD2. Germline trimming cut 3 bases from V and 6 bases from J; bases unmatched to any gene: 3. Germline V lookup: CDR1 ENHRY, CDR2 SYGVKD. The CDR3 extends over 13 amino acids. This CDR3 reads CAISERGDDTQYF. CDR3 sequence (DNA): TGTGCCATCAGTGAACGGGGGGACGATACGCAGTATTTT.